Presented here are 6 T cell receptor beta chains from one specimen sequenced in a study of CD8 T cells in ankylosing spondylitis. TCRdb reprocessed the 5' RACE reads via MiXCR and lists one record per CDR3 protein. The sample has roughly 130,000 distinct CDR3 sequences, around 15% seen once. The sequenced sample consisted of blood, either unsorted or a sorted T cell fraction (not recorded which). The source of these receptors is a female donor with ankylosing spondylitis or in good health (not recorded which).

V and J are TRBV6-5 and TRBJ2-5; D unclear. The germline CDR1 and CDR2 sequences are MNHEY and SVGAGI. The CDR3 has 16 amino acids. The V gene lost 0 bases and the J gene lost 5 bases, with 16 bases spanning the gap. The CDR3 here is CASSYSPSTTRETQYF. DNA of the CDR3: TGTGCCAGCAGTTACTCCCCGTCTACTACCCGGGAGACCCAGTACTTC.

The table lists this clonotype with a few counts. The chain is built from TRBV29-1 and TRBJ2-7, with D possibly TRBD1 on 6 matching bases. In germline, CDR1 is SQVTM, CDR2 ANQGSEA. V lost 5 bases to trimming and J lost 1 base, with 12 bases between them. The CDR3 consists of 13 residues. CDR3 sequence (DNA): TGCAGCGTTCGTGGGGGCCGGTCCTACGAGCAGTACTTC. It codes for CSVRGGRSYEQYF.

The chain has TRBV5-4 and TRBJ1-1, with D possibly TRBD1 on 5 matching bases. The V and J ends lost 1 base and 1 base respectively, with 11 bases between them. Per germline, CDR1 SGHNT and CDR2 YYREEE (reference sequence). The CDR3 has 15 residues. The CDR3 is CASSLPGGGNTEAFF. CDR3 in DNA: TGTGCCAGCAGCTTGCCGGGGGGAGGGAACACTGAAGCTTTCTTT.

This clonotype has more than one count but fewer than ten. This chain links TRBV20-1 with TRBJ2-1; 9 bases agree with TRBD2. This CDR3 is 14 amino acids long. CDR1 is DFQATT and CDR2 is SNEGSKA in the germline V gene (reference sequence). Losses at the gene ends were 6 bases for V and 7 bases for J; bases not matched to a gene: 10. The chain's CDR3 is CSAEISGRRNEQFF. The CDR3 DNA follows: TGCAGTGCCGAAATTAGCGGGAGAAGGAATGAGCAGTTCTTC.

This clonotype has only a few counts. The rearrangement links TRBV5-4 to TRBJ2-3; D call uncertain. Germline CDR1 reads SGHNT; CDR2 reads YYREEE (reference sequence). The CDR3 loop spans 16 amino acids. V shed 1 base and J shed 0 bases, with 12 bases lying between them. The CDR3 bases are TGTGCCAGCAGCTTGCGACGTGACTCTAGCACAGATACGCAGTATTTT. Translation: CASSLRRDSSTDTQYF.

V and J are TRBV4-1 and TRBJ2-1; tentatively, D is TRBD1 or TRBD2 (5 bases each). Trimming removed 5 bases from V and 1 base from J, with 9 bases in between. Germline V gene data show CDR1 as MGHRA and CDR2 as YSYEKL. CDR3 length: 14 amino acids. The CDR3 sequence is CASSGGLSYNEQFF. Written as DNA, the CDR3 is TGCGCCAGCAGCGGGGGATTATCCTACAATGAGCAGTTCTTC.